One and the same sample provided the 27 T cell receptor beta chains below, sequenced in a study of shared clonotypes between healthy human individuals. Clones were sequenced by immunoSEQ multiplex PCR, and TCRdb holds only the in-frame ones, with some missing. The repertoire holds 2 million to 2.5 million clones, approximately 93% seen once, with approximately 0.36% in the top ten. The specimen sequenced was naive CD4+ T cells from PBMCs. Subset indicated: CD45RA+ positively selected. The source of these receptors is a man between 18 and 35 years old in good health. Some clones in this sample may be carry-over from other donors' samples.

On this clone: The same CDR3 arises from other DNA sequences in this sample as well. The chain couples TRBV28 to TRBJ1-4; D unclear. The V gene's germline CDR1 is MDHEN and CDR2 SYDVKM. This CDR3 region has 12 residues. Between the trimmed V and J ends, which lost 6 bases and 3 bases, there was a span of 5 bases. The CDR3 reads CASSPPNEKLFF. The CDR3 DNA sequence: TGTGCCAGCAGCCCCCCTAATGAAAAACTGTTTTTT.

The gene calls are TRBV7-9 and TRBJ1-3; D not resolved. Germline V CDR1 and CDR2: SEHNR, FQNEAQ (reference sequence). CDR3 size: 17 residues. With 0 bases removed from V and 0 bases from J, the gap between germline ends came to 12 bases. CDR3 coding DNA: TGTGCCAGCAGCTTAGCGCATGGCACACGCTCTGGAAACACCATATATTTT. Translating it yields CASSLAHGTRSGNTIYF.

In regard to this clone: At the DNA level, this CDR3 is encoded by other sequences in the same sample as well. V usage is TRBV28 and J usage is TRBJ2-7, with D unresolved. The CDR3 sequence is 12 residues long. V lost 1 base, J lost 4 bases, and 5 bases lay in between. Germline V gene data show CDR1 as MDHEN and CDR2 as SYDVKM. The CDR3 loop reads CASSLFGYEQYF. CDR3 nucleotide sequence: TGTGCCAGCAGTTTATTCGGGTACGAGCAGTACTTC.

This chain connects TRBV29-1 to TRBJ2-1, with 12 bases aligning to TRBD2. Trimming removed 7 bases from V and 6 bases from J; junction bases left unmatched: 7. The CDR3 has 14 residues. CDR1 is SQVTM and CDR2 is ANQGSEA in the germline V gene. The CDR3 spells CSARLAGVGNEQFF. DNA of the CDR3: TGCAGCGCACGACTAGCGGGAGTAGGCAATGAGCAGTTCTTC.

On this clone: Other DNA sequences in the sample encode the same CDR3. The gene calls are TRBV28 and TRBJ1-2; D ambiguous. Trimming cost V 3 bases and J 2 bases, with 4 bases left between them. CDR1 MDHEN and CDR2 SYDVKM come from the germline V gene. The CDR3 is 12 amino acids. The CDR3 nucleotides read TGTGCCAGCAGTTTGCTGAACTATGGCTACACCTTC. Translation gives CASSLLNYGYTF.

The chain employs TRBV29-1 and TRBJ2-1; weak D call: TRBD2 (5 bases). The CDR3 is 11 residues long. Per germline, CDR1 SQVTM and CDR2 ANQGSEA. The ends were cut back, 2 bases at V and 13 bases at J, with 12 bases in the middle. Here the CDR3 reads CSVETGLEQFF. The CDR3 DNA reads TGCAGCGTTGAAACGGGGTTGGAACAGTTCTTC.

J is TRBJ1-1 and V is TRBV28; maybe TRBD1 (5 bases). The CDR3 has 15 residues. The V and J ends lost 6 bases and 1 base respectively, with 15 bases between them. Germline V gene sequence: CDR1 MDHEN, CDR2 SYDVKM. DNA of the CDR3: TGTGCCAGCAGCCTACGGGGGGGTCGGAACACTGAAGCTTTCTTT. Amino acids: CASSLRGGRNTEAFF.

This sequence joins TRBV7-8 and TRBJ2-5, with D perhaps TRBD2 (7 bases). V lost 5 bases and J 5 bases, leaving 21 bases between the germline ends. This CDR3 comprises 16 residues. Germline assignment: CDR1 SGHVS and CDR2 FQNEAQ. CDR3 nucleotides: TGTGCCAGCAGCCCCCAAAGGGGGGGGTATGACGAGACCCAGTACTTC. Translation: CASSPQRGGYDETQYF.

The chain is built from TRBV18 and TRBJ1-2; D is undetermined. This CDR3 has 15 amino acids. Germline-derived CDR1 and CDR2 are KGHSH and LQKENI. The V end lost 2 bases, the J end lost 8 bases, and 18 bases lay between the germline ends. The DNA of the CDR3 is TGTGCCAGCTCACCAATAAACGGGCCGTCTGACGGCTACACCTTC. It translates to CASSPINGPSDGYTF.

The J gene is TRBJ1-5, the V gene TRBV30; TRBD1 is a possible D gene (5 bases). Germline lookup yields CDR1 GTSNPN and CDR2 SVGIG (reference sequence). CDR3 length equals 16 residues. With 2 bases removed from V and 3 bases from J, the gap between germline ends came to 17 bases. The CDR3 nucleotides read TGTGCCTGGAGTTCTACCACCCCGGGACTCAATCAGCCCCAGCATTTT. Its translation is CAWSSTTPGLNQPQHF.

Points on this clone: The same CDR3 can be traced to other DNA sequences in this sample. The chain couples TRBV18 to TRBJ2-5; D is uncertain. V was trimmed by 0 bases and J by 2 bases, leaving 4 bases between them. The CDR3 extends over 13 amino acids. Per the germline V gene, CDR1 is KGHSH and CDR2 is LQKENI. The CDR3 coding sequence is TGTGCCAGCTCACCACCAGGACAAGAGACCCAGTACTTC. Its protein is CASSPPGQETQYF.

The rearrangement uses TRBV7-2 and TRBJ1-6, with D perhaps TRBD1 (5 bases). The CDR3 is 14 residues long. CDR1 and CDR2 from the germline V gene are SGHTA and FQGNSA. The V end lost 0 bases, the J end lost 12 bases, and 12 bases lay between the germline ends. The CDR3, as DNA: TGTGCCAGCAGCTTAGCAGGGGATGGTTTACCCCTCCACTTT. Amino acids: CASSLAGDGLPLHF.

Here the CDR3 DNA reads TGTGCCAGCAGCCCTCTAGCGGGAGGTGCTGTGGACGAGCAGTACTTC. Its translation: CASSPLAGGAVDEQYF. This chain joins TRBV9 and TRBJ2-7, with TRBD2 matching over 11 bases. Germline V gene data show CDR1 as SGDLS and CDR2 as YYNGEE. The trim removed 4 bases at V and 5 bases at J, leaving 11 bases unmatched. This CDR3 spans 16 amino acids.

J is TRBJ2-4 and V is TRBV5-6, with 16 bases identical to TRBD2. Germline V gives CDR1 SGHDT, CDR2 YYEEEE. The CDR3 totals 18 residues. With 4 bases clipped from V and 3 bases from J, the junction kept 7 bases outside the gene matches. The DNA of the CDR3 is TGTGCCAGCAGCCCGGGACTAGCGGGAGGGTTCGTCAAAAACATTCAGTACTTC. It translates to CASSPGLAGGFVKNIQYF.

The CDR3 here is CASRGLDLFYEQYF. DNA for the CDR3: TGTGCCAGCAGGGGACTAGACCTCTTCTACGAGCAGTACTTC. The chain couples TRBV27 to TRBJ2-7; 8 nucleotides match TRBD2. CDR1 MNHEY and CDR2 SMNVEV come from the germline V gene (reference sequence). The trim removed 6 bases at V and 3 bases at J, leaving 7 bases unmatched. This CDR3 has 14 amino acids.

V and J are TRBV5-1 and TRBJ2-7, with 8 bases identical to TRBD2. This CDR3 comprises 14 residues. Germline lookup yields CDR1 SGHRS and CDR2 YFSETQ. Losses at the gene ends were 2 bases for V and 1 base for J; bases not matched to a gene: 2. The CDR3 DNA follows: TGCGCCAGCAGCTTCGTAGCGGGATCCTACGAGCAGTACTTC. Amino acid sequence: CASSFVAGSYEQYF. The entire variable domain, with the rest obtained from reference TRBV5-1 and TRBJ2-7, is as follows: KAGVTQTPRYLIKTRGQQVTLSCSPISGHRSVSWYQQTPGQGLQFLFEYFSETQRNKGNFPGRFSGRQFSNSRSEMNVSTLELGDSALYLCASSFVAGSYEQYFGPGTRLTVT.

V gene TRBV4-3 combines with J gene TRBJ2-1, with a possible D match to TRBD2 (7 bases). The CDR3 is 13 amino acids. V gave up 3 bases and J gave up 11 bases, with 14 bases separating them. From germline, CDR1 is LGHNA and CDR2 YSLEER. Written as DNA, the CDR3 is TGCGCCAGCAGCCAGAGGGGGAGGGAAAAGCAGTTCTTC. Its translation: CASSQRGREKQFF.

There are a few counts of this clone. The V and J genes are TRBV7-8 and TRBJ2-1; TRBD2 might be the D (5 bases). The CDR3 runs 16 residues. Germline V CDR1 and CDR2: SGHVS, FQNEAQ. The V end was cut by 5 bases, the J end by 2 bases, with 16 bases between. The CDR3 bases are TGTGCCAGCAGCCTCCATCTAGCAGGAGCCTACAATGAGCAGTTCTTC. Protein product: CASSLHLAGAYNEQFF.

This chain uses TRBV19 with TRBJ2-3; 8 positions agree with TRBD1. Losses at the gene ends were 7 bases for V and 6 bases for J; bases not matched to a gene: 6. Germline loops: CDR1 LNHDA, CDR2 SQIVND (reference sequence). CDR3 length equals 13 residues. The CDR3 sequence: CASNPRGLDTQYF. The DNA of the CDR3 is TGTGCCAGTAACCCCAGGGGGCTCGATACGCAGTATTTT.

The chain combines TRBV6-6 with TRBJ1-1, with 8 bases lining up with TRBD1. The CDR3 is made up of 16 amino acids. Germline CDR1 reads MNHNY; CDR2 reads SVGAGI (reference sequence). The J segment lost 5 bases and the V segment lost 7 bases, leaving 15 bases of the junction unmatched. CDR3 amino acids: CASNAGQGLTGTEAFF. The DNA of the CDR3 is TGTGCCAGCAACGCAGGACAGGGACTAACGGGGACTGAAGCTTTCTTT.

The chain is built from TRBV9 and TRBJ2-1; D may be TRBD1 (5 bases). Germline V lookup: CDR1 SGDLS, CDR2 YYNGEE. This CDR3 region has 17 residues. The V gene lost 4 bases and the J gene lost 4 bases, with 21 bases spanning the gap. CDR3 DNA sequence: TGTGCCAGCAGCCCCCGTCAGTGGAAACAGGTGTACAATGAGCAGTTCTTC. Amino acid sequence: CASSPRQWKQVYNEQFF.

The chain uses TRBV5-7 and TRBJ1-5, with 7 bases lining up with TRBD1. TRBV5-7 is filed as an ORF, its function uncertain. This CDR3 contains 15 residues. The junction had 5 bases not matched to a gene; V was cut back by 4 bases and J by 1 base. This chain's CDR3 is CASSNNRGSNQPQHF. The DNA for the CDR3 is TGTGCCAGCAGCAACAACAGGGGCAGCAATCAGCCCCAGCATTTT.

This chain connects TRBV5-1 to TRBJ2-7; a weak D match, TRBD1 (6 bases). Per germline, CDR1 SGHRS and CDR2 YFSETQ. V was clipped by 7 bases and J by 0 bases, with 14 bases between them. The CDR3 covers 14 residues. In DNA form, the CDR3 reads TGCGCCAGCGCTACAGGGTCGAGCTCCTACGAGCAGTACTTC. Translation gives CASATGSSSYEQYF. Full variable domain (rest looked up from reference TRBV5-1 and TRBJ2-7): KAGVTQTPRYLIKTRGQQVTLSCSPISGHRSVSWYQQTPGQGLQFLFEYFSETQRNKGNFPGRFSGRQFSNSRSEMNVSTLELGDSALYLCASATGSSSYEQYFGPGTRLTVT.

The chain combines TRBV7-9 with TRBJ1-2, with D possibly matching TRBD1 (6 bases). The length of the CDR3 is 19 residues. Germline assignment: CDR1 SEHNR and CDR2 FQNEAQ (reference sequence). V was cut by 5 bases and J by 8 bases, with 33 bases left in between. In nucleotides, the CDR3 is TGTGCCAGCAGCCCCATCATTGGATCAGAGAAGGGCAGGGGCAGGGGCTACACCTTC. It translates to CASSPIIGSEKGRGRGYTF.

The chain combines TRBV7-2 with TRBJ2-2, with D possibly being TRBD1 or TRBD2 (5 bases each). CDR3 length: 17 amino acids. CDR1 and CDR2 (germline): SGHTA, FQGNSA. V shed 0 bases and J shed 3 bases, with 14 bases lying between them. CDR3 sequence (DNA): TGTGCCAGCAGCTTAGCGGGGCTGGGGGTATACACCGGGGAGCTGTTTTTT. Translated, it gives CASSLAGLGVYTGELFF.

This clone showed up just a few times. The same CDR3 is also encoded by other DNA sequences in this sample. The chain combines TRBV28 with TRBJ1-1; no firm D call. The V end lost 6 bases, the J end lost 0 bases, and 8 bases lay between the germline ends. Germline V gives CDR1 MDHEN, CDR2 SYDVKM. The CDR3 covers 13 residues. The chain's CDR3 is CASRPTLNTEAFF. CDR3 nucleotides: TGTGCCAGCAGACCGACACTGAACACTGAAGCTTTCTTT.

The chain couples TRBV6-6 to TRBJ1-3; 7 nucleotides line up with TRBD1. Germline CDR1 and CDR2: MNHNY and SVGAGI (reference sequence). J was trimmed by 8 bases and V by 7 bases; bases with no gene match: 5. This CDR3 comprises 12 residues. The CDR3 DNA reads TGTGCCAGCACAGCCGACAGGGACACCATATATTTT. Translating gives CASTADRDTIYF.